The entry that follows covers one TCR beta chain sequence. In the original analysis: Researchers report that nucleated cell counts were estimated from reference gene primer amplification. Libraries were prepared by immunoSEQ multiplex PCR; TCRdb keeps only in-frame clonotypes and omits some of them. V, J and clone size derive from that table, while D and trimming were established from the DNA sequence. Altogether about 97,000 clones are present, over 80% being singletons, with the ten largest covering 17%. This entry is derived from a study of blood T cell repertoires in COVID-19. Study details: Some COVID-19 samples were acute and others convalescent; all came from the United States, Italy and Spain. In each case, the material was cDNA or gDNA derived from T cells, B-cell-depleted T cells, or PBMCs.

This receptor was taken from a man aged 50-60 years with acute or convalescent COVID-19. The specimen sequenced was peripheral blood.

Here the CDR3 reads CASSLRGSLSGANVLTF. As DNA, the CDR3 is TGTGCCAGCAGCTTAAGGGGCAGCCTCTCTGGGGCCAACGTCCTGACTTTC. The chain has TRBV13 and TRBJ2-6, with D maybe TRBD1 (5 bases). In germline, CDR1 is PRHDT, CDR2 FYEKMQ (reference sequence). V was clipped by 2 bases and J by 0 bases, with 11 bases between them. The CDR3 runs 17 residues.